The 20 T cell receptor beta chains below come from one sample, sequenced in a study of T cell responses to AZD1222 COVID-19 vaccine. TCRdb's copy holds only in-frame clones and misses some; the assay was immunoSEQ multiplex PCR. The table lists over 85,000 clones, around 86% of them singletons. Sequencing was performed on peripheral blood, taken on day 0 of AZD1222 vaccination. The receptors originated from an adult in good health.

This clone has just one count. The rearrangement joins TRBV19 to TRBJ2-5, with D perhaps matching TRBD1 (8 bases). This CDR3 region has 16 residues. The germline gives CDR1 LNHDA, CDR2 SQIVND (reference sequence). V dropped 5 bases and J dropped 4 bases, with 20 bases sitting between them. The CDR3 region is CASSRRTGGGGETQYF. As DNA, the CDR3 is TGTGCCAGTAGTCGCCGAACAGGGGGAGGGGGAGAGACCCAGTACTTC.

V gene TRBV7-9 combines with J gene TRBJ1-2, with 9 bases fitting TRBD1. CDR3 length equals 14 residues. V shed 8 bases, J shed 4 bases, and the junction held 8 bases outside the gene matches. The germline V gene has CDR1 SEHNR and CDR2 FQNEAQ (reference sequence). The CDR3 spells CASHGTGIFYGYTF. Here the CDR3 DNA reads TGTGCCAGCCACGGGACAGGGATCTTCTATGGCTACACCTTC.

The V and J genes are TRBV29-1 and TRBJ2-1; D ambiguous. The CDR3 runs to 11 residues. V was shortened by 4 bases and J by 8 bases, with 9 bases between the two germline ends. Germline loops: CDR1 SQVTM, CDR2 ANQGSEA. The DNA for the CDR3 is TGCAGCGTTGCCGTCGGATATGAGCAGTTCTTC. Amino acid sequence: CSVAVGYEQFF.

The gene calls are TRBV3-1 (or the pseudogene TRBV3-2) and TRBJ1-3; 10 bases map to TRBD1. Unmatched junction bases numbered 8, after V lost 5 bases and J lost 4 bases. CDR1 is LGHDT and CDR2 is YNNKEL in the germline V gene (reference sequence). The CDR3 is 16 amino acids. DNA of the CDR3: TGTGCCAGCAGCTCTCGACAGGGGGCTTTGGGAAACACCATATATTTT. Protein sequence: CASSSRQGALGNTIYF.

This chain uses TRBV5-1 with TRBJ2-5; D gene unclear. Germline CDR1 and CDR2: SGHRS and YFSETQ. Trimming removed 0 bases from V and 0 bases from J, with 6 bases in between. CDR3 size: 14 residues. CDR3 residues: CASSLEGYQETQYF. CDR3 DNA: TGCGCCAGCAGCTTGGAAGGCTACCAAGAGACCCAGTACTTC.

This chain uses TRBV5-1 with TRBJ2-2; possibly TRBD2 for D (5 bases). Germline V gives CDR1 SGHRS, CDR2 YFSETQ. V was clipped by 1 base and J by 2 bases, with 9 bases between them. This CDR3 spans 15 amino acids. In nucleotides, the CDR3 is TGCGCCAGCAGCTTGCCCGGGATAAACACCGGGGAGCTGTTTTTT. It yields the protein CASSLPGINTGELFF. Variable domain in full (rest from reference TRBV5-1 and TRBJ2-2): KAGVTQTPRYLIKTRGQQVTLSCSPISGHRSVSWYQQTPGQGLQFLFEYFSETQRNKGNFPGRFSGRQFSNSRSEMNVSTLELGDSALYLCASSLPGINTGELFFGEGSRLTVL.

Note on this clone: A junction end diverges from the germline sequence, so it may reflect a read error. The rearrangement uses TRBV7-9 and TRBJ2-3; possible D gene TRBD2, 5 bases. CDR3 length: 9 amino acids. Germline CDR1 and CDR2: SEHNR and FQNEAQ (reference sequence). In DNA form, the CDR3 reads TGTGCCAGCAGCTTCCCGGGAAATTTT. Translating gives CASSFPGNF.

The chain is built from TRBV7-9 and TRBJ1-2; 7 nucleotides line up with TRBD1. Germline V CDR1 and CDR2: SEHNR, FQNEAQ (reference sequence). V dropped 7 bases and J dropped 7; count of bases not matched to a gene: 12. CDR3 length: 14 residues. For the CDR3, the DNA is TGTGCCAGCACCTCAACCAAGACAGGGCTTGGCTACACCTTC. It translates to CASTSTKTGLGYTF.

The chain couples TRBV6-5 to TRBJ1-1, with D perhaps TRBD1 (5 bases). V lost 6 bases and J lost 3, with 14 bases in between. CDR3 length: 14 amino acids. CDR1 MNHEY and CDR2 SVGAGI come from the germline V gene. The chain's CDR3 is CASSWEGRDTEAFF. CDR3 coding DNA: TGTGCCAGCAGCTGGGAGGGGCGGGACACTGAAGCTTTCTTT.

The chain joins TRBV14 to TRBJ1-1; D unclear. CDR1 and CDR2 (germline): SGHDN, FVKESK. V was shortened by 3 bases and J by 0 bases, with 5 bases between the two germline ends. The CDR3 runs to 13 residues. CDR3 DNA sequence: TGTGCCAGCAGCCACCAAATGAACACTGAAGCTTTCTTT. Translated, it gives CASSHQMNTEAFF.

The CDR3 DNA is TGTGCCAGCAGAATTCGTGGGACAGGGAAAGAGACCCAGTACTTC. Translated, it gives CASRIRGTGKETQYF. The genes are TRBV27 and TRBJ2-5; 9 nucleotides line up with TRBD1. Losses at the gene ends were 6 bases for V and 3 bases for J; bases not matched to a gene: 8. Germline assignment: CDR1 MNHEY and CDR2 SMNVEV (reference sequence). The CDR3 is made up of 15 amino acids.

The V call is TRBV30, the J call TRBJ2-5; TRBD1 matches 11 bases. The CDR3 consists of 15 residues. V was pared by 5 bases and J by 4 bases, with 9 bases of the junction left unmatched. Germline V lookup: CDR1 GTSNPN, CDR2 SVGIG (reference sequence). CDR3 sequence (DNA): TGTGCCTGGGGCTCCGGGACAGGGGGTAGAGAGACCCAGTACTTC. This codes for CAWGSGTGGRETQYF.

V usage is TRBV7-2 and J usage is TRBJ2-2; D unclear. With 0 bases removed from V and 7 bases from J, the gap between germline ends came to 0 bases. Germline V gives CDR1 SGHTA, CDR2 FQGNSA. The CDR3 totals 11 residues. The CDR3 loop reads CASSLAGELFF. CDR3 bases: TGTGCCAGCAGCTTAGCCGGGGAGCTGTTTTTT.

V usage is TRBV2 and J usage is TRBJ2-5, with TRBD2 identical over 9 bases. The trim removed 7 bases at V and 0 bases at J, leaving 15 bases unmatched. This CDR3 has 18 amino acids. Per germline, CDR1 SNHLY and CDR2 FYNNEI. This CDR3 reads CASIPLLVLAGNQETQYF. The CDR3, as DNA: TGTGCCAGCATTCCCCTATTAGTGCTAGCGGGGAACCAAGAGACCCAGTACTTC.

This rearrangement joins TRBV3-1 (or the pseudogene TRBV3-2) to TRBJ2-3, with D perhaps being TRBD1 or TRBD2 (5 bases each). This CDR3 is built from 16 residues. Looked up from germline, CDR1 is LGHDT and CDR2 is YNNKEL (reference sequence). Trimming removed 4 bases at V and 0 bases at J, with 14 bases between. CDR3 nucleotides: TGTGCCAGCAGCCCCCGGGACGGATCTAGCACAGATACGCAGTATTTT. It specifies CASSPRDGSSTDTQYF.

This chain links TRBV5-5 with TRBJ2-5; D is unclear. The germline CDR1 and CDR2 sequences are SGHKS and YYEKEE (reference sequence). Trimming took 1 base from V and 5 from J, leaving 9 bases between them. This CDR3 is built from 13 residues. CDR3 coding DNA: TGTGCCAGCAGCTTGAATGAACGGGAGACCCAGTACTTC. Its protein is CASSLNERETQYF. Supplemented by reference TRBV5-5 and TRBJ2-5, the full variable domain reads DAGVTQSPTHLIKTRGQQVTLRCSPISGHKSVSWYQQVLGQGPQFIFQYYEKEERGRGNFPDRFSARQFPNYSSELNVNALLLGDSALYLCASSLNERETQYFGPGTRLLVL.

This sequence joins TRBV15 and TRBJ1-5; 7 nucleotides match TRBD1. The CDR3 consists of 16 residues. Germline-derived CDR1 and CDR2 are LNHNV and YYDKDF (reference sequence). V shed 3 bases and J 1 base; nucleotides not matched to a gene: 6. CDR3 coding DNA: TGTGCCACCAGCAGGTTGACAGGGATGAGCAATCAGCCCCAGCATTTT. It codes for CATSRLTGMSNQPQHF.

This chain joins TRBV18 and TRBJ2-7, with 7 bases fitting TRBD1. The CDR3 has 13 residues. V lost 3 bases, J lost 4 bases, and 3 bases stayed unmatched. CDR1 and CDR2 (germline): KGHSH, LQKENI. The CDR3 protein is CASSPDRLYEQYF. CDR3 in DNA: TGTGCCAGCTCACCGGACAGGTTATACGAGCAGTACTTC.

This clone occurred a few times. The chain uses TRBV7-2 and TRBJ1-3; D gene unclear. CDR1 is SGHTA and CDR2 is FQGNSA in the germline V gene. Trimming pared 3 bases from V and 4 bases from J, leaving 7 bases between. The length of the CDR3 is 13 residues. CDR3 residues: CASSLDGGNTIYF. The CDR3 DNA reads as TGTGCCAGCAGCTTGGACGGGGGAAACACCATATATTTT.

The gene calls are TRBV4-1 and TRBJ2-7; D remains unclear. Looked up from germline, CDR1 is MGHRA and CDR2 is YSYEKL. V gave up 1 base and J gave up 3 bases, with 10 bases separating them. The CDR3 is 14 residues long. Written as DNA, the CDR3 is TGCGCCAGCAGCCAAGTCAGCCAGAGCTACGAGCAGTACTTC. It yields the protein CASSQVSQSYEQYF.